The clone carrying this TCR beta chain was counted a few times. Its specificity is not known. The investigators reverse transcribed all of the isolated RNA, so they sequenced expressed TCRB transcripts. Regulatory, naive and central memory T cell samples averaged approximately 3.3 million reads. Libraries were prepared by immunoSEQ multiplex PCR; TCRdb keeps only in-frame clonotypes and omits some of them. The sample has roughly 150,000 clones, approximately 10% seen once. Averaging approximately 0.11 L, one heparinised blood draw was given by each donor. The data stem from a study of beta chain features in type 1 diabetes. In the study overall: Sorted cells examined across all samples numbered 85 million to 130 million.

Regarding the study as a whole: It was among patients, rather than healthy donors, that naive, central memory and Treg TCRB repertoires appeared more similar. Shorter TCRB CDR3s, moderately but significantly so, marked every one of the four CD4+ subsets in Type 1 diabetes patients.

Per germline, CDR1 SGHTA and CDR2 FQGNSA. The germline V and J ends were trimmed by 2 bases and 2 bases, with 9 bases remaining between them. The CDR3 consists of 15 residues. This clonotype originated in a woman aged 25 to 45 with type 1 diabetes. Sequenced material: central memory CD4+ T cells from blood. The rearrangement links TRBV7-2 to TRBJ1-4; D is uncertain. CDR3 coding DNA: TGTGCCAGCAGCTTACGGAGGATTACTAATGAAAAACTGTTTTTT. The encoded protein is CASSLRRITNEKLFF.